The source of this TCR beta chain is a study of shared clonotypes between healthy human individuals. Turning to the study itself: CD4 naive and CD4 memory each took three plates per donor, while CD8 naive took two and CD8 memory one.

This clone was observed a single time. Its antigen is currently unknown. General study points: Sequencing depth was expected to influence donor clonotype sharing. The study found about 5% of naive CD4 clonotypes shared across a few donors.

Sorted subsets were amplified in replicate PCRs using about 210 ng DNA, 32,000 or so T cell genomes. Here immunoSEQ multiplex PCR was the method, and the copy in TCRdb shows in-frame clones only, minus some. The table includes a few million clones, about nine tenths detected once. This CDR3 comprises 15 residues. V was clipped by 4 bases and J by 6 bases; unmatched bases: 3. Germline V gene lookup returns CDR1 SGHAT and CDR2 FQNNGV. V gene TRBV11-2 combines with J gene TRBJ2-2; 12 bases align to TRBD1. This TCR was sampled from a man aged 18 to 35 in good health. Some clones in this sample may be carry-over from other donors' samples. Sequencing used naive CD4+ T cells from PBMCs. Subset defined: CD45RA+ positively selected. The CDR3 spells CASSWDRGLAGELFF. As DNA, the CDR3 is TGTGCCAGCAGCTGGGACAGGGGGCTGGCCGGGGAGCTGTTTTTT.